This T cell receptor (beta chain) is from a study of cytomegalovirus exposure and HLA in healthy donors. Study information: The same platform as the approximately 660 first-cohort repertoires was used for the 130 or so validation repertoires, a later analysis reported. Study-level results: Some TCR beta chains (more than 150 of them) were listed as cytomegalovirus-associated.

Only in-frame clones appear in the TCRdb table, and some are missing; sequencing was by immunoSEQ multiplex PCR. The data show approximately 150,000 clones, with 80% to 95% seen just once and 0.6% to 0.8% held by the top ten. In regard to this clone: Antigen specificity is unknown.

Trimming removed 0 bases from V and 7 bases from J, with 9 bases in between. Germline CDR1 is ENHRY and CDR2 is SYGVKD. The CDR3 totals 14 residues. Sequenced sample: PBMCs. The genes are TRBV10-3 and TRBJ1-4; D not resolved. This TCR derives from a man aged 18 to 35 in good health and CMV-seronegative. The DNA for the CDR3 is TGTGCCATCAGTGAGTCCCTCTCGGGTGAAAAACTGTTTTTT. Encoded protein: CAISESLSGEKLFF.